The entry below gives a single TCR beta chain sequence along with its context. The sample originates from a study of blood T cell repertoires in COVID-19. Turning to the study itself: Material from acute and convalescent COVID-19 was sourced from the United States, Italy and Spain. The cDNA or gDNA used as material had been derived from T cells, B-cell-depleted T cells, or PBMCs.

Methods used by the authors: Researchers report that nucleated cell counts were estimated from reference gene primer amplification. TCRdb's copy holds only in-frame clones and misses some; the assay was immunoSEQ multiplex PCR. V and J calls and clone size are as listed in that table; D and trimming were resolved from the DNA. The sample lists 43,000 or so clones; roughly four fifths were seen once. The germline V gene encodes CDR1 LGHDT and CDR2 YNNKEL (reference sequence). V shed 4 bases and J shed 8 bases, with 17 bases lying between them. CDR3 length equals 14 residues. V gene TRBV3-1 (or the pseudogene TRBV3-2) combines with J gene TRBJ1-2, with D possibly being TRBD1 (6 bases). The receptor was isolated from a woman aged 60-75 years with acute or convalescent COVID-19. Sequences were obtained from peripheral blood. The CDR3 loop reads CASSRSTGTLGYTF. The CDR3, as DNA: TGTGCCAGCAGCCGTTCTACCGGGACACTGGGCTACACCTTC.